This T cell receptor (beta chain) emerged from a study of T cells in Graves' hyperthyroidism and ophthalmopathy. Amplified TCR beta CDR3 regions derived from RNA transcripts. During a first-round RT-PCR of the TCR CDR3, the HTBI primer set was used. A single record per CDR3 protein comes from TCRdb applying MiXCR to the multiplex PCR reads. The table includes approximately 330,000 distinct CDR3 sequences, over 20% detected once. The trim removed 1 base at V and 0 bases at J, leaving 4 bases unmatched. The CDR3 contains 17 residues. CDR1 and CDR2 from the germline V gene are SGHVS and FNYEAQ. This clonotype was counted many times.

The source is a woman in her fifties or sixties with Graves' hyperthyroidism. Sequenced input: blood. The chain has TRBV7-6 and TRBJ2-1; the match to TRBD1 covers 9 bases. The CDR3 nucleotides are TGTGCCAGCAGCTTAGGGACAGGGGTATCCTCCTACAATGAGCAGTTCTTC. This codes for CASSLGTGVSSYNEQFF.